The entry that follows covers one T cell receptor (beta chain) sequence. Produced via immunoSEQ multiplex PCR; TCRdb's table is partial and in-frame only. This repertoire shows about 73,000 clones, 92% found once; its top ten account for approximately 2.8%. This specimen comes from a study of T cell changes during pregnancy in multiple sclerosis. CDR1 is MNHEY and CDR2 is SMNVEV in the germline V gene (reference sequence). The CDR3 length is 12 residues. J lost 7 bases, V lost 6 bases, and 4 bases had no gene match. The sample consisted of peripheral blood, taken in the third trimester of pregnancy. The V gene is TRBV27, the J gene TRBJ1-2; 8 nucleotides agree with TRBD1. This TCR came from a female donor in good health, enrolled as a control in a pregnancy study. In DNA, the CDR3 is TGTGCCAGCAGGACAGGGGTTGGTGGCTACACCTTC. This encodes CASRTGVGGYTF.